This TCR beta chain was captured in a study of OX40 agonist ivuxolimab in advanced cancers. Across the study: Averaging about 60 years in age, with a range of about 23 to 85, the cohort was about 85% male. Regarding the study as a whole: At 0.1 to 3.0 mg/kg and by week 6, CD4+ and CD8+ T cells in the blood had expanded clonally.

The repertoire was sequenced with immunoSEQ multiplex PCR; TCRdb's copy has only in-frame clones and lacks some. The sample consists of about 89,000 clones, more than 70% of them appearing once. For this clone: Antigen unknown.

The V and J ends lost 5 bases and 6 bases respectively, with 20 bases between them. The CDR3 is 15 amino acids. The germline V gene encodes CDR1 MNHEY and CDR2 SMNVEV (reference sequence). This chain joins TRBV27 and TRBJ2-7, with D tentatively TRBD1 (5 bases). This TCR derives from an adult with an advanced solid tumor such as melanoma, head and neck, liver or kidney cancer. The sequencing used CD4+ or CD8+ T cells sorted from blood, collected in a trial of the OX40 agonist ivuxolimab. This CDR3 reads CASSPQTAARLEQYF. CDR3 DNA sequence: TGTGCCAGCAGTCCCCAGACAGCTGCTAGGCTCGAGCAGTACTTC.